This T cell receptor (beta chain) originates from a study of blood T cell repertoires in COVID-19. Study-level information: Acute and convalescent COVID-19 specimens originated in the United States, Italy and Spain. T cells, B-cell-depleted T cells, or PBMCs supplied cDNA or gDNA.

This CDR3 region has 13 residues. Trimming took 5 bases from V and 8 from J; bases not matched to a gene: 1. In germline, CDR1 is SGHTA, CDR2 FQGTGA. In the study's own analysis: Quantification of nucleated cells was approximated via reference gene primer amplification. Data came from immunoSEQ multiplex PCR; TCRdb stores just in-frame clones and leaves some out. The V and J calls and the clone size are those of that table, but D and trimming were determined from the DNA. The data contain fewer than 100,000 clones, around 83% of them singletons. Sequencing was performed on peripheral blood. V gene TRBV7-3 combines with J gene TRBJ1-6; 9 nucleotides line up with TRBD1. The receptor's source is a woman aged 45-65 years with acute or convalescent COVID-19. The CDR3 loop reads CASSRDRDSPLHF. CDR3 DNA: TGTGCCAGCAGCCGGGACAGGGATTCACCCCTCCACTTT.